The TCR beta chain under discussion was sequenced for a study of CD8 T cells in Susac syndrome. Background on the study: Patients with Susac syndrome had blood drawn and were at that point therapy-naive, on corticosteroids, or on intravenous immunoglobulin alone.

In regard to this clonotype: Its antigen is currently unknown.

V was shortened by 1 base and J by 5 bases, with 11 bases between the two germline ends. Germline V lookup: CDR1 GTSNPN, CDR2 SVGIG (reference sequence). CDR3 length: 13 residues. Study results and limitations: The total CD8+ repertoires yielded sixteen Susac-specific public clones and the CD8+ TEMRA repertoires yielded four or five. The study acknowledged a relatively small number of individuals in its TCR sequencing and HLA analysis.

Random hexamers were used to reverse transcribe an amount of about 0.5 to 1 ug RNA. Multiplex immunoSEQ PCR targeted 54 Vbeta and 13 Jbeta TCR beta segments. TCRdb recomputed calls from the immunoSEQ multiplex PCR reads with MiXCR, one row per CDR3 protein. The sample lists some 110,000 distinct CDR3 sequences; about 93% were seen once. The sequence derives from a human donor with Susac syndrome. Material: CD8+ T cells from PBMCs. The rearrangement links TRBV30 to TRBJ1-1; D is uncertain. The CDR3: CAWSEQVWTEAFF. In DNA, the CDR3 is TGTGCCTGGAGTGAGCAGGTATGGACTGAAGCTTTCTTT.